These 17 T cell receptor beta chains share one sample of origin, sequenced in a study of blood T cell repertoires in COVID-19 (dated by TCRdb to about 2020). Receptor amplification or capture employed the immunoSEQ multiplex PCR assay. The immuneACCESS repertoire file appears here via TCRdb, limited to in-frame rearrangements. These files lack a portion of the clones; in checked studies, under half of the deficit traces to unresolved V genes, and the cause of the others is not known. Here the sample has 150,000 to 200,000 clones; roughly 80% occur a single time. Of the sample, less than 7% is held by the ten largest clones. The sequenced material came from peripheral blood. The source of these receptors is a woman aged 35 to 49 with COVID-19, enrolled during active disease.

This chain joins TRBV18 and TRBJ2-1; the match to TRBD1 covers 7 bases. Germline-derived CDR1 and CDR2 are KGHSH and LQKENI. The CDR3 spans 14 residues. The V segment lost 6 bases and the J segment 7 bases; nucleotides outside the gene matches: 9. This chain's CDR3 is CASSAPPGGNEQFF. The CDR3 bases are TGTGCCAGCTCGGCGCCTCCAGGGGGAAATGAGCAGTTCTTC.

The genes are TRBV5-8 and TRBJ2-3, with TRBD2 matching 9 bases. Germline lookup yields CDR1 SGHTS and CDR2 YDEGEE. This CDR3 comprises 14 residues. J lost 4 bases, V lost 5 bases, and 5 bases had no gene match. Here the CDR3 reads CASRTSGGPDTQYF. CDR3 DNA sequence: TGTGCCAGCAGGACTAGCGGCGGCCCAGATACGCAGTATTTT.

This chain joins TRBV7-9 and TRBJ2-5; D not certain. The CDR3 has 14 amino acids. Germline CDR1 SEHNR, CDR2 FQNEAQ (reference sequence). Trimming took off 6 bases at V and 4 bases at J, with 15 bases between the two ends. The CDR3 bases are TGTGCCAGCAGTCGGAATCTAGTCGCAGAGACCCAGTACTTC. Amino acid sequence: CASSRNLVAETQYF.

This clone was picked up one time. This chain links TRBV7-8 with TRBJ1-1; possibly TRBD1 for D (5 bases). Per germline, CDR1 SGHVS and CDR2 FQNEAQ. V was clipped by 5 bases and J by 3 bases, with 10 bases between them. This CDR3 spans 13 amino acids. CDR3 DNA sequence: TGTGCCAGCAGCAAGCAGGGTGACACTGAAGCTTTCTTT. Translating gives CASSKQGDTEAFF.

The V call is TRBV10-3, the J call TRBJ1-2; TRBD1 agrees at 9 bases. J gave up 1 base and V 4 bases, and 4 bases lay outside the gene matches. The CDR3 runs to 15 residues. Germline V CDR1 and CDR2: ENHRY, SYGVKD. CDR3 region: CAISGQGDFNYGYTF. The CDR3 DNA sequence: TGTGCCATCAGTGGACAGGGGGACTTTAACTATGGCTACACCTTC.

J is TRBJ2-1 and V is TRBV3-1 (or the pseudogene TRBV3-2), with 12 bases lining up with TRBD2. CDR3 size: 18 residues. V shed 1 base and J 7 bases; nucleotides not matched to a gene: 11. CDR1 and CDR2 from the germline V gene are LGHDT and YNNKEL (reference sequence). This CDR3 reads CASSQASATSGGGNEQFF. The CDR3 DNA follows: TGTGCCAGCAGCCAAGCATCCGCGACTAGCGGGGGCGGGAATGAGCAGTTCTTC.

The chain is built from TRBV6-6 and TRBJ2-7, with D perhaps matching TRBD2 (6 bases). Germline V gene sequence: CDR1 MNHNY, CDR2 SVGAGI (reference sequence). The length of the CDR3 is 14 residues. With 6 bases removed from V and 0 bases from J, the gap between germline ends came to 12 bases. CDR3 bases: TGTGCCAGCAGGGCGGGGCATAGCTCCTACGAGCAGTACTTC. Translation gives CASRAGHSSYEQYF.

V and J are TRBV5-4 and TRBJ2-5; D ambiguous. V lost 0 bases, J lost 3 bases, and 15 bases lay in between. CDR1 is SGHNT and CDR2 is YYREEE in the germline V gene (reference sequence). The CDR3 is 16 amino acids. This CDR3 is CASSLVATAAKETQYF. The DNA of the CDR3 is TGTGCCAGCAGCTTGGTAGCCACCGCGGCGAAAGAGACCCAGTACTTC.

The gene calls are TRBV9 and TRBJ2-7; 10 bases are a match to TRBD2. V was clipped by 4 bases and J by 4 bases; unmatched bases: 8. Looked up from germline, CDR1 is SGDLS and CDR2 is YYNGEE. This CDR3 is built from 15 residues. CDR3 bases: TGTGCCAGCAGCTACCGGACTAGCGGAATGTACGAGCAGTACTTC. The encoded protein is CASSYRTSGMYEQYF.

The chain has TRBV24-1 and TRBJ1-1; a possible D gene is TRBD1 (6 bases). From germline, CDR1 is KGHDR and CDR2 SFDVKD. The V end was cut by 1 base, the J end by 10 bases, with 9 bases between. This CDR3 is 12 amino acids long. The CDR3 spells CATSDLQGSAFF. The CDR3 bases are TGTGCCACCAGTGATTTACAGGGCTCAGCTTTCTTT.

This chain links TRBV3-1 (or the pseudogene TRBV3-2) with TRBJ1-2; a weak D match, TRBD1 (6 bases). CDR1 and CDR2 (germline): LGHDT, YNNKEL (reference sequence). The CDR3 is made up of 14 amino acids. Trimming removed 4 bases at V and 2 bases at J, with 11 bases between. CDR3 DNA: TGTGCCAGCAGCCCCCTACAGGGCAACTATGGCTACACCTTC. This translates into CASSPLQGNYGYTF.

V gene TRBV7-7 combines with J gene TRBJ2-5, with 11 bases fitting TRBD2. The germline V gene has CDR1 SSHAT and CDR2 FNYEAQ (reference sequence). V gave up 5 bases and J gave up 4 bases; unmatched junction bases: 9. The CDR3 contains 16 residues. This CDR3 reads CASSGNSGGASETQYF. For the CDR3, the DNA is TGTGCCAGCAGCGGTAATAGCGGGGGGGCCTCAGAGACCCAGTACTTC.

This rearrangement joins TRBV15 to TRBJ1-4; 9 positions match TRBD1. This CDR3 is 13 amino acids long. After removal of 8 bases from V and 5 bases from J, the junction contained 3 bases not matched to a gene. Per germline, CDR1 LNHNV and CDR2 YYDKDF (reference sequence). This chain's CDR3 is CATRQGVNEKLFF. The CDR3 bases are TGTGCCACCCGACAGGGGGTAAATGAAAAACTGTTTTTT.

This clone was observed a handful of times. The rearrangement uses TRBV27 and TRBJ2-3; D gene uncertain. CDR1 and CDR2 from the germline V gene are MNHEY and SMNVEV (reference sequence). CDR3 length equals 13 residues. V lost 3 bases to trimming and J lost 4 bases, with 8 bases between them. CDR3 sequence: CASSLSYADTQYF. The CDR3 bases are TGTGCCAGCAGTTTGAGTTACGCAGATACGCAGTATTTT.

The genes are TRBV5-1 and TRBJ1-1; D perhaps matches TRBD1 (6 bases). V was shortened by 4 bases and J by 3 bases, with 16 bases between the two germline ends. From germline, CDR1 is SGHRS and CDR2 YFSETQ. The CDR3 loop spans 15 amino acids. The CDR3 nucleotides read TGCGCCAGCAGCCCGGGCGGGGGGGCGCACACTGAAGCTTTCTTT. Encoded protein: CASSPGGGAHTEAFF.

This chain uses TRBV6-5 with TRBJ1-5; D remains ambiguous. The CDR3 extends over 14 amino acids. V lost 2 bases and J lost 4, with 9 bases in between. Germline lookup yields CDR1 MNHEY and CDR2 SVGAGI. CDR3 bases: TGTGCCAGCAGTTACAGGGAGACGAATCAGCCCCAGCATTTT. It yields the protein CASSYRETNQPQHF.

This clone appeared a few times. J is TRBJ1-6 and V is TRBV7-9; tentatively, D is TRBD1 (6 bases). Germline V gives CDR1 SEHNR, CDR2 FQNEAQ (reference sequence). CDR3 size: 14 residues. V dropped 1 base and J dropped 7 bases, with 8 bases sitting between them. The CDR3 protein is CASSLGTANSPLHF. CDR3 in DNA: TGTGCCAGCAGCTTAGGGACAGCAAATTCACCCCTCCACTTT. The variable domain in full, with the rest retrieved from reference TRBV7-9 and TRBJ1-6, is DTGVSQNPRHKITKRGQNVTFRCDPISEHNRLYWYRQTLGQGPEFLTYFQNEAQLEKSRLLSDRFSAERPKGSFSTLEIQRTEQGDSAMYLCASSLGTANSPLHFGNGTRLTVT.